The 26 T cell receptor beta chains presented below share a single source sample, sequenced in a study of shared clonotypes between healthy human individuals. Naive CD8 cells lacked CD45RO and underwent positive selection for CCR7, leaving out terminally differentiated effector memory CD45RA+ cells. TCRdb's table, derived via immunoSEQ multiplex PCR, lists solely in-frame clones and lacks some. The top ten hold around 1.7% of the sample, which has 2 million to 2.5 million clones, approximately 94% seen once. The specimen sequenced was naive CD8+ T cells from PBMCs. The receptors originated from a man between 18 and 29 years old in good health. Some clones in this sample may be carry-over from other donors' samples.

Only one count was recorded for this clone. V gene TRBV27 combines with J gene TRBJ2-7; D may be TRBD1 or TRBD2 (5 bases each). The V gene lost 6 bases and the J gene lost 4 bases, with 19 bases spanning the gap. The CDR3 sequence is 15 residues long. The germline V gene encodes CDR1 MNHEY and CDR2 SMNVEV (reference sequence). CDR3 in DNA: TGTGCCAGCAGGGTCGCTGGTTGGGGGAATTACGAGCAGTACTTC. Residues: CASRVAGWGNYEQYF.

A note on this clone: The sample contains more than one DNA sequence encoding this CDR3. This sequence joins TRBV9 and TRBJ2-6; D gene unclear. Trimming cost V 3 bases and J 2 bases, with 6 bases left between them. The CDR3 is made up of 14 amino acids. CDR1 is SGDLS and CDR2 is YYNGEE in the germline V gene. The CDR3 protein is CASSGRTGANVLTF. The CDR3 coding sequence is TGTGCCAGCAGCGGACGGACTGGGGCCAACGTCCTGACTTTC.

The chain joins TRBV11-3 to TRBJ2-3; 11 bases are a match to TRBD2. J gave up 11 bases and V 5 bases, and 9 bases lay outside the gene matches. Germline assignment: CDR1 SGHNT and CDR2 YENEEA. This CDR3 spans 14 amino acids. This CDR3 is CASSAGTSGPRQYF. The CDR3 region has the DNA TGTGCCAGCAGCGCAGGGACTAGCGGCCCTCGGCAGTATTTT.

J is TRBJ2-1 and V is TRBV6-5, with 9 bases fitting TRBD2. CDR1 and CDR2 from the germline V gene are MNHEY and SVGAGI. J gave up 8 bases and V 4 bases, and 12 bases lay outside the gene matches. This CDR3 spans 16 amino acids. The CDR3 loop is CASSSPLVAGAYEQFF. The CDR3 DNA is TGTGCCAGCAGTTCCCCCCTGGTAGCGGGAGCTTATGAGCAGTTCTTC.

This clone was detected only a few times. This sequence joins TRBV9 and TRBJ1-5; D remains unclear. The CDR3 spans 13 residues. Germline V gives CDR1 SGDLS, CDR2 YYNGEE. Trimming shortened V by 3 bases and J by 4 bases, and 8 bases separated the two germline ends. CDR3 in amino acids: CASSEEGNQPQHF. The CDR3 nucleotides read TGTGCCAGCAGCGAGGAGGGTAATCAGCCCCAGCATTTT.

The V and J genes are TRBV30 and TRBJ2-3; 9 nucleotides agree with TRBD2. The junction had 8 bases not matched to a gene; V was cut back by 3 bases and J by 4 bases. Germline CDR1 is GTSNPN and CDR2 is SVGIG (reference sequence). CDR3 length: 15 residues. The CDR3 sequence: CAWSLAGVASDTQYF. For the CDR3, the DNA is TGTGCCTGGAGCTTAGCGGGAGTAGCGTCAGATACGCAGTATTTT. The full variable domain, rest sourced from reference TRBV30 and TRBJ2-3, is SQTIHQWPATLVQPVGSPLSLECTVEGTSNPNLYWYRQAAGRGLQLLFYSVGIGQISSEVPQNLSASRPQDRQFILSSKKLLLSDSGFYLCAWSLAGVASDTQYFGPGTRLTVL.

This rearrangement joins TRBV9 to TRBJ2-7; 11 bases fit TRBD2. V was clipped by 3 bases and J by 7 bases; unmatched bases: 6. CDR3 length: 14 residues. The germline gives CDR1 SGDLS, CDR2 YYNGEE. The CDR3 DNA sequence: TGTGCCAGCAGCGCGACTAGCGGGATGTATGAGCAGTACTTC. Translating gives CASSATSGMYEQYF. The variable domain in full, with the rest retrieved from reference TRBV9 and TRBJ2-7, is DSGVTQTPKHLITATGQRVTLRCSPRSGDLSVYWYQQSLDQGLQFLIQYYNGEERAKGNILERFSAQQFPDLHSELNLSSLELGDSALYFCASSATSGMYEQYFGPGTRLTVT.

The chain combines TRBV7-9 with TRBJ2-1; unclear D gene. CDR3 length: 14 amino acids. The germline gives CDR1 SEHNR, CDR2 FQNEAQ (reference sequence). Trimming pared 1 base from V and 12 bases from J, leaving 16 bases between. DNA of the CDR3: TGTGCCAGCAGCTTAGGTGTCCCGGGCTCAAGGCAGTTCTTC. Its protein product is CASSLGVPGSRQFF.

V usage is TRBV28 and J usage is TRBJ1-1; possibly TRBD1 for D (5 bases). The CDR3 totals 13 residues. Per the germline V gene, CDR1 is MDHEN and CDR2 is SYDVKM. V was pared by 10 bases and J by 6 bases, with 18 bases between. The CDR3 region has the DNA TGTGCCACTCAAAAAGGGGTATACGCTGAAGCTTTCTTT. Translating gives CATQKGVYAEAFF.

The chain joins TRBV7-9 to TRBJ2-7; the D gene is possibly TRBD1 (5 bases). V was shortened by 6 bases and J by 2 bases, with 14 bases between the two germline ends. In germline, CDR1 is SEHNR, CDR2 FQNEAQ (reference sequence). This CDR3 is built from 14 residues. The CDR3 coding sequence is TGTGCCAGCAGTTCTCGACAGATCGCCTACGAGCAGTACTTC. Translated, it gives CASSSRQIAYEQYF.

The chain employs TRBV13 and TRBJ2-2; 10 positions agree with TRBD1. V was clipped by 5 bases and J by 4 bases; unmatched bases: 7. This CDR3 is built from 16 residues. Per germline, CDR1 PRHDT and CDR2 FYEKMQ (reference sequence). The CDR3: CASSHRDRGITGELFF. CDR3 in DNA: TGTGCCAGCAGCCATCGGGACAGGGGAATCACCGGGGAGCTGTTTTTT.

V and J are TRBV9 and TRBJ1-2; no clear D gene. Germline CDR1 reads SGDLS; CDR2 reads YYNGEE. The CDR3 has 16 amino acids. V lost 2 bases and J lost 4, with 18 bases in between. DNA for the CDR3: TGTGCCAGCAGCGTGCTACGACACTTCTCCCTCTATGGCTACACCTTC. It codes for CASSVLRHFSLYGYTF.

As for this clone: Other DNA sequences in this sample translate to the same CDR3. This chain joins TRBV6-5 and TRBJ1-3, with D tentatively TRBD1 (5 bases). Germline lookup yields CDR1 MNHEY and CDR2 SVGAGI. V was clipped by 0 bases and J by 1 base, with 7 bases between them. This CDR3 comprises 15 residues. CDR3 amino acids: CASSYSRGSGNTIYF. Here the CDR3 DNA reads TGTGCCAGCAGTTACTCGAGGGGATCTGGAAACACCATATATTTT.

The chain uses TRBV6-6 and TRBJ2-7; TRBD1 matches 9 bases. In germline, CDR1 is MNHNY, CDR2 SVGAGI (reference sequence). Losses at the gene ends were 6 bases for V and 0 bases for J; bases not matched to a gene: 3. The CDR3 consists of 14 residues. The CDR3, as DNA: TGTGCCAGCAGAGGGACAGGGAGCTCCTACGAGCAGTACTTC. This encodes CASRGTGSSYEQYF.

As DNA, the CDR3 is TGCAGCGTTATAGCGGGAGTGCACGAGCAGTACTTC. Translation gives CSVIAGVHEQYF. This chain joins TRBV29-1 and TRBJ2-7; 9 nucleotides align to TRBD2. Germline V gene data show CDR1 as SQVTM and CDR2 as ANQGSEA. The V gene end was trimmed by 5 bases and the J gene end by 5 bases; junction bases not matched to a gene: 4. This CDR3 contains 12 residues.

This chain connects TRBV7-9 to TRBJ2-1, with D maybe TRBD2 (6 bases). The germline CDR1 and CDR2 sequences are SEHNR and FQNEAQ (reference sequence). The CDR3 covers 15 residues. The V end lost 5 bases, the J end lost 7 bases, and 18 bases lay between the germline ends. CDR3 sequence reads: CASSQLIAARNEQFF. The DNA for the CDR3 is TGTGCCAGCAGCCAACTCATAGCGGCCAGAAATGAGCAGTTCTTC.

The genes are TRBV7-9 and TRBJ2-1; 11 nucleotides match TRBD1. CDR1 and CDR2 from the germline V gene are SEHNR and FQNEAQ (reference sequence). CDR3 length equals 16 residues. With 5 bases clipped from V and 9 bases from J, the junction kept 12 bases outside the gene matches. This CDR3 is CASSVGSGQGAFEQFF. CDR3 in DNA: TGTGCCAGCAGCGTAGGAAGTGGACAGGGGGCCTTTGAGCAGTTCTTC.

The rearrangement uses TRBV28 and TRBJ2-7; a weak D match, TRBD2 (5 bases). The CDR3 loop spans 14 amino acids. Germline CDR1 reads MDHEN; CDR2 reads SYDVKM. Trimming cost V 11 bases and J 3 bases, with 20 bases left between them. CDR3 coding DNA: TGTGCCTCCTCAGCGAGGGTGGCATTCTACGAGCAGTACTTC. Translating it yields CASSARVAFYEQYF.

The gene calls are TRBV7-9 and TRBJ2-1; 7 bases map to TRBD2. CDR3 length equals 17 residues. V shed 1 base and J 3 bases; nucleotides not matched to a gene: 9. Per germline, CDR1 SEHNR and CDR2 FQNEAQ (reference sequence). CDR3 region: CASSLDLRGVIYNEQFF. CDR3 nucleotides: TGTGCCAGCAGCTTAGATCTACGGGGGGTCATCTACAATGAGCAGTTCTTC.

The chain recombines TRBV10-3 with TRBJ2-7; 10 bases fit TRBD2. This CDR3 spans 15 amino acids. Germline CDR1 and CDR2: ENHRY and SYGVKD. V was pared by 6 bases and J by 3 bases, with 8 bases of the junction left unmatched. CDR3 in amino acids: CAISGGIAGGYEQYF. As DNA, the CDR3 is TGTGCCATCAGCGGGGGGATAGCGGGAGGCTACGAGCAGTACTTC.

The J gene is TRBJ1-4, the V gene TRBV4-1; 7 bases line up with TRBD1. The J segment lost 7 bases and the V segment lost 0 bases, leaving 14 bases of the junction unmatched. The CDR3 runs 18 residues. From germline, CDR1 is MGHRA and CDR2 YSYEKL. Here the CDR3 DNA reads TGCGCCAGCAGCCAAGAGGGGGTCTCGTGGGGACAGTTTGAAAAACTGTTTTTT. This gives the protein CASSQEGVSWGQFEKLFF.

A note on this clone: In the same sample, other DNA sequences code for this CDR3. The chain couples TRBV6-5 to TRBJ2-7, with 10 bases identical to TRBD1. Unmatched junction bases numbered 1, after V lost 2 bases and J lost 3 bases. This CDR3 has 14 residues. Germline-derived CDR1 and CDR2 are MNHEY and SVGAGI. Here the CDR3 DNA reads TGTGCCAGCAGTTACGGACAGGGGGTCTACGAGCAGTACTTC. Protein: CASSYGQGVYEQYF.

The rearrangement uses TRBV7-2 and TRBJ2-7; D remains unclear. The CDR3 extends over 12 amino acids. In germline, CDR1 is SGHTA, CDR2 FQGNSA. Trimming removed 5 bases from V and 6 bases from J, with 11 bases in between. This CDR3 reads CASSDNSIEQYF. The CDR3 DNA reads as TGTGCCAGCAGCGACAATTCTATCGAGCAGTACTTC.

The V gene is TRBV27, the J gene TRBJ2-7, with TRBD1 as a possible D gene (6 bases). The germline CDR1 and CDR2 sequences are MNHEY and SMNVEV (reference sequence). The CDR3 runs to 15 residues. Between the trimmed V and J ends, which lost 8 bases and 4 bases, there was a span of 21 bases. The CDR3 bases are TGTGCCAGCCTCAGTTTAATGGGACAAGAGTACGAGCAGTACTTC. This sequence encodes CASLSLMGQEYEQYF.

This chain connects TRBV5-1 to TRBJ1-2; TRBD1 matches 10 bases. This CDR3 is built from 15 residues. V lost 3 bases and J lost 7; bases outside the gene matches: 9. Germline V gene sequence: CDR1 SGHRS, CDR2 YFSETQ. The CDR3 region is CASSSAATGGSGYTF. The CDR3, as DNA: TGCGCCAGCAGCTCAGCAGCGACAGGGGGCTCTGGCTACACCTTC.

The J gene is TRBJ2-6, the V gene TRBV27; TRBD1 is a possible D gene (5 bases). The CDR3 is 14 residues long. The V and J ends lost 7 bases and 4 bases respectively, with 11 bases between them. Germline V gene sequence: CDR1 MNHEY, CDR2 SMNVEV (reference sequence). CDR3 in amino acids: CASTGPGGANVLTF. The DNA for the CDR3 is TGTGCCAGCACCGGCCCAGGGGGGGCCAACGTCCTGACTTTC.